A selection of T cell receptor beta chains follows, all from one sample in a study of blood T cell repertoires in COVID-19. Here immunoSEQ multiplex PCR was the method, and the copy in TCRdb shows in-frame clones only, minus some. The table shows 300,000 to 350,000 clones, with roughly 89% occurring only once. Specimen: peripheral blood. The receptor set was obtained from a woman aged 18-35 years who had recovered from COVID-19. Both conserved end residues are part of each CDR3. The D gene is left open where the match is weak. Clone sizes are given selectively: once, few, many, or a class where the clone is expanded.

CDR3 DNA,CDR3 protein,clone size,J gene,D gene,V gene
TGTGCCAGCAGCGTAGAGGCGGCCCAAGAGACCCAGTACTTC,CASSVEAAQETQYF,-,TRBJ2-5,-,TRBV9
TGTGCCACAGGAGGGGACAGGGGGCCAGAGACCCAGTACTTC,CATGGDRGPETQYF,-,TRBJ2-5,TRBD1,TRBV15
TGTGCCAGCAGTTTCCTAGCGGGAGGGCCTGGCGGTGAGCAGTTCTTC,CASSFLAGGPGGEQFF,-,TRBJ2-1,TRBD2,TRBV28
TGTGCCAGCAGCCCGGGAGGTAGCGGGGGACCGTGGGAGCTGTTTTTT,CASSPGGSGGPWELFF,-,TRBJ2-2,TRBD2,TRBV5-4
TGTGCCAGCTCACACCGGGACAGAGCTAATTCACCCCTCCACTTT,CASSHRDRANSPLHF,-,TRBJ1-6,TRBD1,TRBV18
TGTGCCAGCTCACCAAGTAGCGGGACTTACAATGAGCAGTTCTTC,CASSPSSGTYNEQFF,-,TRBJ2-1,TRBD2,TRBV18
TGCGCCAGCAGCTTGGGTTCTAGCGGCTCCTACAATGAGCAGTTCTTC,CASSLGSSGSYNEQFF,once,TRBJ2-1,TRBD2,TRBV5-1
TGTGCCAGCAGCATCGGACAGGGGCGAAACCTCTATGGCTACACCTTC,CASSIGQGRNLYGYTF,-,TRBJ1-2,TRBD1,TRBV5-4
TGTGCCAGCTCACCAAAGCGGGGCTGGGAAAAACTGTTTTTT,CASSPKRGWEKLFF,-,TRBJ1-4,-,TRBV18
TGTGCCAGCAGTTTATCGTTGGTAGCGGGAGCCAATGAGCAGTTCTTC,CASSLSLVAGANEQFF,once,TRBJ2-1,TRBD2,TRBV27
TGTGCCAGTCTCCAAGGGGAAAACACTGAAGCTTTCTTT,CASLQGENTEAFF,-,TRBJ1-1,-,TRBV19
TGCGCCAGCAGCTTGGCGGGACAGAGTTACAATGGCTACACCTTC,CASSLAGQSYNGYTF,-,TRBJ1-2,TRBD1,TRBV5-1
TGCGCCAGCAGTGATAGGGGGAGGGCCTCTGGAAACACCATATATTTT,CASSDRGRASGNTIYF,once,TRBJ1-3,-,TRBV10-1
TGTGCCATCAGCGAGACTAGCGGGAGTTACAATGAGCAGTTCTTC,CAISETSGSYNEQFF,once,TRBJ2-1,TRBD2,TRBV10-3
TGTGCCAGCAGCTTAGGGGCTAGCGGGAGTATGAACATTCAGTACTTC,CASSLGASGSMNIQYF,once,TRBJ2-4,TRBD2,TRBV7-2
TGCGCCAGCACCGTCGCAGGGAATGGCTACACCTTC,CASTVAGNGYTF,once,TRBJ1-2,-,TRBV5-1
TGTGCCAGCAGTGCTCTAGCGGGAGAGTACAATGAGCAGTTCTTC,CASSALAGEYNEQFF,-,TRBJ2-1,TRBD2,TRBV2
TGTGCCAGCAGCGAGCTGCAGGGTGGTGGACAAAAACTGTTTTTT,CASSELQGGGQKLFF,-,TRBJ1-4,-,TRBV7-2
TGTGCCAGCAGTAAGCTATTAGCGGGAGAGAAGGGTGAGCAGTTCTTC,CASSKLLAGEKGEQFF,-,TRBJ2-1,TRBD2,TRBV7-2
TGTGCCAGCAGCGTAGGGACAAAGAACACTGAAGCTTTCTTT,CASSVGTKNTEAFF,-,TRBJ1-1,-,TRBV9
TGTGCCAGCAGTACCGATAGAGAGCAGCCCCAGCATTTT,CASSTDREQPQHF,-,TRBJ1-5,-,TRBV2
TGTGCCAGCGCGCTGGCACAGTCCTATGGCTACACCTTC,CASALAQSYGYTF,-,TRBJ1-2,-,TRBV6-5
TGCAGTGCTAGTTTCGGGGATAATTCACCCCTCCACTTT,CSASFGDNSPLHF,-,TRBJ1-6,-,TRBV20-1
TGTGCCAGCAGTTATTCGGGTCTTGGCTACACCTTC,CASSYSGLGYTF,-,TRBJ1-2,-,TRBV6-5
TGTGCCAGTATCGAGACTAACACAGATACGCAGTATTTT,CASIETNTDTQYF,-,TRBJ2-3,-,TRBV19
TGCGCCAGCAGCCAAGCTTCGGGGTTCAATGAGCAGTTCTTC,CASSQASGFNEQFF,-,TRBJ2-1,-,TRBV4-3
TGCGCCAGCAGTGATGTCGACAGGGGCAGTTCACCCCTCCACTTT,CASSDVDRGSSPLHF,-,TRBJ1-6,TRBD1,TRBV10-2
TGCGCCAGCAGCTTGGTGGCGGGGTCCAATGAGCAGTTCTTC,CASSLVAGSNEQFF,-,TRBJ2-1,-,TRBV5-1
TGTGCCAGCAGCTTAGTCCCAGCGGCCAGCCAAGAGACCCAGTACTTC,CASSLVPAASQETQYF,-,TRBJ2-5,-,TRBV7-2
TGTGCCAGCAGCTTTCAGGGATGGGTGACCGGGGAGCTGTTTTTT,CASSFQGWVTGELFF,once,TRBJ2-2,-,TRBV5-4
TGTGCCAGCAGCCCACGGGGGGGGCTCTCCGTGGCCAACGTCCTGACTTTC,CASSPRGGLSVANVLTF,-,TRBJ2-6,TRBD2,TRBV14
TGTGCCAGCAGTCGGGGTGGACCGGGCCGGCGACAAGAGACCCAGTACTTC,CASSRGGPGRRQETQYF,-,TRBJ2-5,-,TRBV6-2/TRBV6-3
TGCAGTGCTAGTCCCGTTACTAGCGTAGGGAATGAGCAGTTCTTC,CSASPVTSVGNEQFF,-,TRBJ2-1,TRBD2,TRBV20-1
TGTGCCAGTAACGCACTAGCGGGAGCAGATACGCAGTATTTT,CASNALAGADTQYF,-,TRBJ2-3,TRBD2,TRBV19
TGTGCCAGCAGCTTAGCTGCCGGGACAGCTAACTATGGCTACACCTTC,CASSLAAGTANYGYTF,-,TRBJ1-2,TRBD1,TRBV11-3
TGTGCCAGCAGTCGCGAGACCGAGCGGACCGGGGAGCTGTTTTTT,CASSRETERTGELFF,-,TRBJ2-2,-,TRBV9
TGTGCCAGCAGCTTGGGGGGGCGGGGGTCTCCGCGACGGCCTGAAGCTTTCTTT,CASSLGGRGSPRRPEAFF,-,TRBJ1-1,-,TRBV7-2